Listed below are T cell receptor beta chains from one sample, sequenced in a study of blood T cell repertoires in COVID-19. Only in-frame clones appear in the TCRdb table, and some are missing; sequencing was by immunoSEQ multiplex PCR. Of around 110,000 clones in the sample, around 86% were seen once. Input material: peripheral blood. The receptors derive from a middle-aged man with acute or convalescent COVID-19. CDR3s leave out the opening cysteine and the closing phenylalanine or tryptophan. Clone size appears in some rows only: once, few, many, or a class for an expanded clone.

j_gene | abundance | v_gene | CDR3aa
TRBJ1-2 | NA | TRBV19 | ASSSGQGASYGYT
TRBJ2-1 | NA | TRBV5-4 | ASSLRGGDEQF
TRBJ1-4 | NA | TRBV19 | ASSIGPGSEKLF
TRBJ1-1 | NA | TRBV19 | ASSQAGAEAF
TRBJ1-3 | NA | TRBV30 | AGTDRTGNTIY
TRBJ1-2 | NA | TRBV6-6 | ASNRDRGGYT
TRBJ2-5 | NA | TRBV5-6 | ASSGRGAEETQY
TRBJ1-5 | NA | TRBV15 | ATSRDRGSGQPQH
TRBJ2-3 | once | TRBV5-1 | ASSLARTGVTDTQY
TRBJ1-3 | NA | TRBV19 | ASSMGASGNTIY
TRBJ2-5 | few | TRBV30 | AWSVGEETQY
TRBJ2-7 | NA | TRBV27 | ASSVTSLNEQY
TRBJ1-2 | once | TRBV19 | ASSAVRPRFGYT